Below, 24 T cell receptor beta chains from the same sample are listed, as sequenced in a study of Graves' ophthalmopathy and Graves' hyperthyroidism (dated 2018 in TCRdb). The run used an Illumina HiSeq 2000. TCR beta CDR3 regions were amplified from RNA transcripts for repertoire sequencing. The first round of RT-PCR was done with HTBI primers and the Qiagen OneStep RT-PCR kit, and was followed by a second round of multiplex PCR, then size selection and purification. In TCRdb, the public reads were trimmed at Q25 with fastp and aligned with MiXCR, with productive beta chains retained. Entries are consolidated by CDR3 protein sequence, retaining the most common genes and DNA. This sample holds around 1,200,000 distinct CDR3 sequences; about two fifths were observed only once. Around 10% of the sample belongs to the ten largest clones. Sequencing was carried out using peripheral blood or thyroid tissue (not recorded which). The origin of the receptors is an adult man with Graves' hyperthyroidism.

V is TRBV29-1 and J is TRBJ2-7; D not certain. The J call may be in error: the DNA end matches TRBJ2-1 better. CDR1 SQVTM and CDR2 ANQGSEA come from the germline V gene. The CDR3 length is 13 residues. CDR3 bases: TGCAGCGTTGAACCGGCCAGCTCGGGTGAGCAGTTCTTC. As protein: CSVEPASSGEQFF.

This clonotype appeared once. The rearrangement uses TRBV29-1 and TRBJ2-5; 7 nucleotides align to TRBD2. V trimming: 4 bases; J trimming: 0 bases; junction bases outside the gene matches: 2. Germline V gene lookup returns CDR1 SQVTM and CDR2 ANQGSEA. The CDR3 loop spans 13 amino acids. CDR3 sequence: CSVGEGNQETQYF. CDR3 sequence (DNA): TGCAGCGTTGGGGAGGGAAACCAAGAGACCCAGTACTTC.

The chain combines TRBV10-3 with TRBJ2-7; D might be TRBD2 (6 bases). The CDR3 runs 17 residues. The V and J ends lost 11 bases and 0 bases respectively, with 26 bases between them. Looked up from germline, CDR1 is ENHRY and CDR2 is SYGVKD. The CDR3 sequence: CAGSYLWGVGDSYEQYF. As DNA, the CDR3 is TGTGCCGGCAGTTACTTATGGGGGGTTGGGGACTCCTACGAGCAGTACTTC.

The sample holds many counts of this clonotype. The genes are TRBV12-3 or TRBV12-4 and TRBJ2-5; D is unresolved. This CDR3 has 13 residues. Trimming stripped 3 bases from V and 4 bases from J, with 9 bases between. CDR3 bases: TGTGCCAGCAGTTTTCTGGTCAGAGAGACCCAGTACTTC. Residues: CASSFLVRETQYF.

This clonotype turned up a few times. This chain uses TRBV7-9 with TRBJ2-7; D is possibly TRBD1 or TRBD2 (5 bases each). Germline V gene data show CDR1 as SEHNR and CDR2 as FQNEAQ (reference sequence). The V end was cut by 8 bases, the J end by 0 bases, with 14 bases between. There are 14 residues in the CDR3. The CDR3 bases are TGTGCCAGCCTTCGTGGGACCGGCTCCTACGAGCAGTACTTC. It translates to CASLRGTGSYEQYF. Full variable domain (outside the CDR3, taken from reference TRBV7-9 and TRBJ2-7): DTGVSQNPRHKITKRGQNVTFRCDPISEHNRLYWYRQTLGQGPEFLTYFQNEAQLEKSRLLSDRFSAERPKGSFSTLEIQRTEQGDSAMYLCASLRGTGSYEQYFGPGTRLTVT.

Worth noting for this clonotype: A read error may account for a junction end that differs from germline. The J gene is TRBJ2-7, the V gene TRBV9; D may be TRBD2 (6 bases). CDR3 size: 17 residues. CDR1 is SGDLS, CDR2 YYNGEE, per germline. CDR3 region: CAGSVDVGTPIPYEQYF. The CDR3 DNA follows: TGTGCCGGCAGCGTAGATGTTGGGACTCCCATCCCCTACGAGCAGTACTTC.

V is TRBV20-1 and J is TRBJ2-2, with D possibly being TRBD2 (6 bases). This CDR3 spans 13 amino acids. In germline, CDR1 is DFQATT, CDR2 SNEGSKA (reference sequence). V gave up 2 bases and J gave up 3 bases, with 7 bases separating them. The CDR3 bases are TGCAGTGCTAGAAGCGGGTACACCGGGGAGCTGTTTTTT. Encoded protein: CSARSGYTGELFF.

The chain is built from TRBV7-9 and TRBJ2-7; TRBD1 is a possible D gene (6 bases). CDR1 SEHNR and CDR2 FQNEAQ come from the germline V gene (reference sequence). The CDR3 is 16 residues long. The V and J ends lost 4 bases and 3 bases respectively, with 19 bases between them. The CDR3: CASSSPGVAGDYEQYF. The CDR3 bases are TGTGCCAGCAGCTCTCCCGGTGTAGCAGGGGACTACGAGCAGTACTTC.

As to this clonotype: Since a much larger clone is just one base distant, this may be a read error. The chain couples TRBV2 to TRBJ1-5, with D possibly matching TRBD1 (6 bases). Per germline, CDR1 SNHLY and CDR2 FYNNEI. The CDR3 runs 14 residues. V was cut by 3 bases and J by 3 bases, with 9 bases left in between. The CDR3 DNA reads as TGTGCCAGCAGTGACCCAGGGGTCAATCAGCCCCAGCATTTT. This sequence encodes CASSDPGVNQPQHF. Variable domain in full (rest from reference TRBV2 and TRBJ1-5): EPEVTQTPSHQVTQMGQEVILRCVPISNHLYFYWYRQILGQKVEFLVSFYNNEISEKSEIFDDQFSVERPDGSNFTLKIRSTKLEDSAMYFCASSDPGVNQPQHFGDGTRLSIL.

This clonotype was seen just once. This chain connects TRBV30 to TRBJ1-2; 8 bases map to TRBD1. V dropped 3 bases and J dropped 7; count of bases not matched to a gene: 7. The CDR3 runs to 13 residues. From germline, CDR1 is GTSNPN and CDR2 SVGIG (reference sequence). The CDR3 reads CAWRDRVVSGYTF. The CDR3, as DNA: TGTGCCTGGAGGGACAGGGTCGTTAGTGGCTACACCTTC.

This clonotype has a handful of counts. The rearrangement joins TRBV20-1 to TRBJ1-5, with 7 positions matching TRBD1. The CDR3 has 16 residues. Germline V CDR1 and CDR2: DFQATT, SNEGSKA (reference sequence). V lost 0 bases, J lost 2 bases, and 7 bases stayed unmatched. CDR3 sequence (DNA): TGCAGTGCTAGAGATTTCGGGACAGCCCGCAATCAGCCCCAGCATTTT. The encoded protein is CSARDFGTARNQPQHF.

This clonotype has at least ten counts. This rearrangement joins TRBV20-1 to TRBJ1-2, with D possibly being TRBD1 (6 bases). The CDR3 has 14 amino acids. V shed 6 bases and J shed 2 bases, with 16 bases lying between them. Germline CDR1 DFQATT, CDR2 SNEGSKA (reference sequence). This CDR3 is CSAHTGLKNYGYTF. For the CDR3, the DNA is TGCAGTGCACATACAGGGCTAAAGAACTATGGCTACACCTTC.

The gene calls are TRBV6-5 and TRBJ2-5, with 13 bases that match TRBD2. V lost 4 bases to trimming and J lost 5 bases; unmatched junction nucleotides: 4. CDR1 is MNHEY, CDR2 SVGAGI, per germline. The CDR3 length is 15 residues. The CDR3 is CASSWTSGSFETQYF. The CDR3 DNA is TGTGCCAGCAGTTGGACTAGCGGGAGTTTTGAGACCCAGTACTTC.

The chain is built from TRBV25-1 and TRBJ1-2; maybe TRBD1 (5 bases). The germline V gene encodes CDR1 MGHDK and CDR2 SYGVNS. The CDR3 has 15 residues. V was cut by 6 bases and J by 4 bases, with 18 bases left in between. The CDR3 here is CASSLTGGTAYGYTF. CDR3 DNA sequence: TGTGCCAGCAGCCTGACGGGGGGGACGGCCTATGGCTACACCTTC.

The V call is TRBV7-9, the J call TRBJ1-6; 9 nucleotides agree with TRBD1. Trimming at V came to 6 bases and at J to 6 bases, leaving 9 bases not matched to a gene. Germline V gives CDR1 SEHNR, CDR2 FQNEAQ (reference sequence). The CDR3 covers 16 residues. In nucleotides, the CDR3 is TGTGCCAGCAGTTCCTCGGGACAGGGTGCTAATTCACCCCTCCACTTT. The encoded protein is CASSSSGQGANSPLHF.

The chain employs TRBV29-1 and TRBJ1-2; TRBD1 aligns across 11 bases. Germline V gives CDR1 SQVTM, CDR2 ANQGSEA. With V trimmed by 1 base and J by 1 base, 5 bases remained unmatched. The CDR3 has 16 amino acids. This CDR3 reads CSVEGSGTGGNYGYTF. The CDR3 DNA follows: TGCAGCGTTGAAGGATCGGGGACAGGGGGTAACTATGGCTACACCTTC.

This clonotype appeared many times. The genes are TRBV20-1 and TRBJ1-5; D perhaps matches TRBD1 (5 bases). The CDR3 is 13 residues long. V was clipped by 7 bases and J by 5 bases, with 15 bases between them. Per germline, CDR1 DFQATT and CDR2 SNEGSKA (reference sequence). The CDR3 is CSVKGPGDQPQHF. CDR3 in DNA: TGCAGTGTTAAGGGGCCGGGAGATCAGCCCCAGCATTTT.

The chain combines TRBV19 with TRBJ1-6; D is unresolved. This CDR3 has 15 residues. CDR1 is LNHDA and CDR2 is SQIVND in the germline V gene (reference sequence). V was cut by 7 bases and J by 10 bases, with 20 bases left in between. The CDR3 nucleotides are TGTGCCAGTAAAGTCGGAGGCCCAAATTCATCACCCCTCCACTTT. Translating gives CASKVGGPNSSPLHF.

This clonotype was detected ten times or more. J is TRBJ1-5 and V is TRBV10-3; 7 bases line up with TRBD1. V dropped 8 bases and J dropped 0; count of bases not matched to a gene: 7. Germline V gives CDR1 ENHRY, CDR2 SYGVKD. The CDR3 is 15 amino acids. DNA of the CDR3: TGTGCCATCTGGGCAGGGGGAAATAGCAATCAGCCCCAGCATTTT. It yields the protein CAIWAGGNSNQPQHF.

The chain carries TRBV19 and TRBJ2-7; 8 bases map to TRBD1. The germline V gene encodes CDR1 LNHDA and CDR2 SQIVND (reference sequence). Trimming cost V 9 bases and J 7 bases; bases outside gene matches: 11. The CDR3 has 13 amino acids. The CDR3 spells CASSSTGEVEQYF. In DNA, the CDR3 is TGTGCCAGCTCCTCGACAGGGGAGGTAGAGCAGTACTTC.

This clonotype has ten or more counts. The chain uses TRBV7-2 and TRBJ1-1; no firm D call. The CDR3 length is 13 residues. Germline-derived CDR1 and CDR2 are SGHTA and FQGNSA. V was trimmed by 3 bases and J by 5 bases, leaving 10 bases between them. The CDR3 protein is CASSFDPSTEAFF. The CDR3 DNA reads TGTGCCAGCAGCTTTGACCCATCGACTGAAGCTTTCTTT.

There are many counts of this clonotype. This chain joins TRBV7-7 and TRBJ2-5; D possibly uses TRBD1 or TRBD2 (6 bases each). The V end lost 2 bases, the J end lost 0 bases, and 13 bases lay between the germline ends. The CDR3 runs 16 residues. Germline assignment: CDR1 SSHAT and CDR2 FNYEAQ (reference sequence). CDR3 DNA: TGTGCCAGCAGCTTACTGGGGGGCTCGTACCAAGAGACCCAGTACTTC. It yields the protein CASSLLGGSYQETQYF.

The gene calls are TRBV10-3 and TRBJ2-5; 12 positions match TRBD2. CDR1 and CDR2 from the germline V gene are ENHRY and SYGVKD. V dropped 6 bases and J dropped 1; count of bases not matched to a gene: 6. The CDR3 loop spans 16 amino acids. In DNA, the CDR3 is TGTGCCATCAGAGACACTAGCGGGGGGCCCCAAGAGACCCAGTACTTC. Translating it yields CAIRDTSGGPQETQYF.

Many counts were recorded for this clonotype. The rearrangement links TRBV10-3 to TRBJ2-7, with 8 bases lining up with TRBD1. V was pared by 3 bases and J by 7 bases, with 14 bases of the junction left unmatched. In germline, CDR1 is ENHRY, CDR2 SYGVKD. The CDR3 has 16 amino acids. CDR3 region: CAISDRTGTTTREQYF. DNA of the CDR3: TGTGCCATCAGTGATCGGACAGGGACCACCACTCGGGAGCAGTACTTC.